The 29 T cell receptor beta chains below come from one sample, sequenced in a study of blood T cells in healthy people across ages. Together with a sample-barcoded 5' primer, a J-beta primer mix was included in a second PCR lasting about 6 to 11 cycles. TCRdb re-analysed the 5' RACE reads in MiXCR, keeping a single row per CDR3 protein. This sample has 250,000 to 300,000 distinct CDR3 sequences; 25% to 30% occur once, and the top ten carry around 30%. Sequenced input: blood. The receptors shown here come from a woman in her 70s in good health.

The sample holds many counts of this clonotype. The chain carries TRBV5-1 and TRBJ1-2; possible D gene TRBD1, 6 bases. Germline V gene data show CDR1 as SGHRS and CDR2 as YFSETQ. This CDR3 has 13 residues. V was pared by 0 bases and J by 8 bases, with 11 bases between. CDR3 amino acids: CASSLGGGAGYTF. CDR3 in DNA: TGCGCCAGCAGCTTGGGCGGGGGCGCGGGCTACACCTTC.

The chain is built from TRBV7-2 and TRBJ2-1, with 11 bases matching TRBD2. This CDR3 has 18 amino acids. With 0 bases clipped from V and 5 bases from J, the junction kept 9 bases outside the gene matches. CDR1 and CDR2 from the germline V gene are SGHTA and FQGNSA. This chain's CDR3 is CASSLARGTSGTNNEQFF. Written as DNA, the CDR3 is TGTGCCAGCAGCTTAGCGAGGGGGACTAGCGGTACTAACAATGAGCAGTTCTTC.

Turning to this clonotype: One end of the junction does not line up with germline, which may come from a read error. V is TRBV28 and J is TRBJ2-5, with 10 bases matching TRBD2. In germline, CDR1 is MDHEN, CDR2 SYDVKM. This CDR3 has 14 residues. Written as DNA, the CDR3 is TGTGCCGGCAGCCTTGGGACTAGCGTGGGGACCCAGTACTTC. This codes for CAGSLGTSVGTQYF.

This chain joins TRBV2 and TRBJ1-4; maybe TRBD1 (6 bases). V was shortened by 8 bases and J by 7 bases, with 20 bases between the two germline ends. The germline V gene encodes CDR1 SNHLY and CDR2 FYNNEI. The CDR3 is 15 amino acids. Here the CDR3 DNA reads TGTGCCAGCCTCCCCCGGGGGGCTATCATTGAAAAACTGTTTTTT. This gives the protein CASLPRGAIIEKLFF.

The chain joins TRBV6-4 to TRBJ2-2; D is undetermined. Germline assignment: CDR1 MRHNA and CDR2 SNTAGT. Between the trimmed V and J ends, which lost 6 bases and 5 bases, there was a span of 10 bases. The CDR3 has 13 amino acids. The CDR3 sequence is CASRADPTGELFF. DNA for the CDR3: TGTGCCAGCAGAGCAGACCCGACCGGGGAGCTGTTTTTT.

This clonotype was counted ten times or more. The chain has TRBV18 and TRBJ1-2; D possibly corresponds to TRBD1 (5 bases). The V end lost 0 bases, the J end lost 7 bases, and 12 bases lay between the germline ends. The germline gives CDR1 KGHSH, CDR2 LQKENI. CDR3 length: 14 residues. The CDR3 bases are TGTGCCAGCTCACCACCTACTGGGACCGCTGGCTACACCTTC. Translating it yields CASSPPTGTAGYTF. The full variable domain, in which reference TRBV18 and TRBJ1-2 provide the parts outside the CDR3, is NAGVMQNPRHLVRRRGQEARLRCSPMKGHSHVYWYRQLPEEGLKFMVYLQKENIIDESGMPKERFSAEFPKEGPSILRIQQVVRGDSAAYFCASSPPTGTAGYTFGSGTRLTVV.

This clonotype was counted only a few times. The rearrangement joins TRBV7-2 to TRBJ2-5; D is unclear. The DNA end is a closer match to TRBJ2-7, so the J assignment may be wrong. Per the germline V gene, CDR1 is SGHTA and CDR2 is FQGNSA. The CDR3 runs 14 residues. The CDR3 is CASSLGFGSGEQYF. The CDR3, as DNA: TGTGCCAGCAGCTTAGGCTTCGGTTCCGGCGAGCAGTACTTC.

The rearrangement uses TRBV29-1 and TRBJ2-4; 10 nucleotides agree with TRBD1. J gave up 11 bases and V 5 bases, and 6 bases lay outside the gene matches. This CDR3 spans 12 amino acids. Germline CDR1 SQVTM, CDR2 ANQGSEA. The CDR3 DNA reads TGCAGCGTTTCCGGACAGGGGGGCTTTCAGTACTTC. This sequence encodes CSVSGQGGFQYF.

This clonotype has a handful of counts. The chain couples TRBV20-1 to TRBJ2-1, with TRBD2 identical over 8 bases. In germline, CDR1 is DFQATT, CDR2 SNEGSKA (reference sequence). Trimming removed 3 bases from V and 3 bases from J; junction bases left unmatched: 7. The CDR3 extends over 15 amino acids. The CDR3 nucleotides are TGCAGTGCTAGCGGGAGGGCCTCAGTCTACAATGAGCAGTTCTTC. As protein: CSASGRASVYNEQFF.

The CDR3 reads CASSAGELSSYEQYF. The CDR3 nucleotides read TGTGCCAGCAGCGCGGGGGAGTTGAGCTCCTACGAGCAGTACTTC. The rearrangement uses TRBV9 and TRBJ2-5; TRBD2 is a possible D gene (6 bases). Judging by the DNA end, TRBJ2-7 fits better; the J call may be wrong. The CDR3 has 15 amino acids. CDR1 is SGDLS and CDR2 is YYNGEE in the germline V gene.

V and J are TRBV27 and TRBJ2-2; 10 bases map to TRBD2. Unmatched junction bases numbered 20, after V lost 6 bases and J lost 4 bases. The germline V gene encodes CDR1 MNHEY and CDR2 SMNVEV (reference sequence). The CDR3 covers 20 residues. CDR3 DNA sequence: TGTGCCAGCAGCCAAACGCCGAGGCTAGCGGGAGTTGTTGGCACCGGGGAGCTGTTTTTT. It is translated as CASSQTPRLAGVVGTGELFF.

The chain couples TRBV27 to TRBJ1-4, with D unclear. Germline values: CDR1 MNHEY, CDR2 SMNVEV (reference sequence). The CDR3 runs 14 residues. The V end was cut by 4 bases, the J end by 10 bases, with 16 bases between. The CDR3 protein is CASSSPARHGKLFF. In nucleotides, the CDR3 is TGTGCCAGCAGTTCCCCAGCTCGGCATGGAAAACTGTTTTTT.

J is TRBJ2-3 and V is TRBV29-1; D ambiguous. V shed 7 bases and J shed 6 bases, with 11 bases lying between them. The germline gives CDR1 SQVTM, CDR2 ANQGSEA. The length of the CDR3 is 11 residues. This CDR3 reads CSAEPSDTQYF. CDR3 bases: TGCAGCGCCGAACCGTCGGATACGCAGTATTTT.

This chain uses TRBV7-2 with TRBJ2-1; maybe TRBD2 (7 bases). The V and J ends lost 4 bases and 13 bases respectively, with 17 bases between them. The CDR3 is 13 residues long. Germline V gene lookup returns CDR1 SGHTA and CDR2 FQGNSA. The CDR3 DNA follows: TGTGCCAGCAGCTCGAGGGGGGGTACTAGACAGTTCTTC. Its protein is CASSSRGGTRQFF.

Comments on this clonotype: Compared with germline, one end of the junction differs, possibly owing to a read error. The chain carries TRBV29-1 and TRBJ1-2; 11 bases fit TRBD1. The germline V gene has CDR1 SQVTM and CDR2 ANQGSEA. The CDR3 has 17 residues. CDR3 DNA sequence: TGCAGCTTTGATTCGCTCGCCATCCGGGACAGGGGGTCGGGCTACACCTTC. Translated: CSFDSLAIRDRGSGYTF.

This chain joins TRBV24-1 and TRBJ2-5; TRBD1 might be the D (5 bases). This CDR3 has 14 residues. Trimming stripped 0 bases from V and 5 bases from J, with 9 bases between. Germline values: CDR1 KGHDR, CDR2 SFDVKD. CDR3 region: CATSDLQGGETQYF. In nucleotides, the CDR3 is TGTGCCACCAGTGATTTGCAGGGTGGGGAGACCCAGTACTTC.

This clonotype was counted a few times. Compared with germline, one end of the junction differs, possibly owing to a read error. The V call is TRBV20-1, the J call TRBJ1-4, with 10 bases identical to TRBD1. Germline CDR1 reads DFQATT; CDR2 reads SNEGSKA (reference sequence). The CDR3 runs 15 residues. CDR3 sequence: CSAREGTGANEELFF. CDR3 in DNA: TGCAGTGCTAGAGAGGGGACAGGGGCGAATGAAGAACTGTTTTTT.

This clonotype has a handful of counts. This chain connects TRBV20-1 to TRBJ1-2; a possible D gene is TRBD1 (5 bases). CDR1 and CDR2 (germline): DFQATT, SNEGSKA (reference sequence). CDR3 size: 12 residues. The V gene lost 0 bases and the J gene lost 14 bases, with 16 bases spanning the gap. CDR3 coding DNA: TGCAGTGCTAGAGATCCGACCCGGGGGGAGACCTTC. It is translated as CSARDPTRGETF.

This clonotype was found a few times. The chain joins TRBV5-1 to TRBJ2-5, with a tentative D call TRBD1 (5 bases). Germline loops: CDR1 SGHRS, CDR2 YFSETQ. The CDR3 length is 14 residues. Trimming took 5 bases from V and 0 from J, leaving 11 bases between them. CDR3 nucleotide sequence: TGCGCCAGCAGTGTGACAGCGTACCAAGAGACCCAGTACTTC. Amino acid sequence: CASSVTAYQETQYF.

In its sample, this clonotype was seen a few times. The DNA for the CDR3 is TGTGCCAGCTCACCCACGGTGGGGTCCTACAATGAGCAGTTCTTC. Its protein is CASSPTVGSYNEQFF. This chain uses TRBV18 with TRBJ2-1; no reliable D call. The CDR3 runs 15 residues. V was trimmed by 3 bases and J by 1 base, leaving 10 bases between them. Germline-derived CDR1 and CDR2 are KGHSH and LQKENI.

The rearrangement links TRBV5-1 to TRBJ2-7; 8 bases map to TRBD1. The V gene's germline CDR1 is SGHRS and CDR2 YFSETQ. The J segment lost 4 bases and the V segment lost 4 bases, leaving 7 bases of the junction unmatched. CDR3 size: 14 residues. This CDR3 is CASSQDRATYEQYF. In DNA, the CDR3 is TGCGCCAGCAGCCAGGACAGGGCGACGTACGAGCAGTACTTC.

This chain joins TRBV7-9 and TRBJ2-3, with a tentative D call TRBD2 (6 bases). CDR1 and CDR2 (germline): SEHNR, FQNEAQ (reference sequence). The CDR3 consists of 16 residues. Deletions cut 5 bases from V and 6 bases from J, with 21 bases between. CDR3 amino acids: CASSPLLASNGDTQYF. The CDR3 DNA is TGTGCCAGCAGCCCGCTACTAGCCTCCAATGGGGATACGCAGTATTTT. Looking up the rest from reference TRBV7-9 and TRBJ2-3 gives the full variable domain: DTGVSQNPRHKITKRGQNVTFRCDPISEHNRLYWYRQTLGQGPEFLTYFQNEAQLEKSRLLSDRFSAERPKGSFSTLEIQRTEQGDSAMYLCASSPLLASNGDTQYFGPGTRLTVL.

The V and J genes are TRBV6-2 or TRBV6-3 and TRBJ2-5, with 16 positions matching TRBD2. The J call may not be correct, given that the DNA end is closer to TRBJ2-7. The length of the CDR3 is 16 residues. CDR1 is MNHEY and CDR2 is SVGEGT in the germline V gene. The CDR3 region is CASSSGLAGGPYEQYF. CDR3 DNA: TGTGCCAGCAGTTCGGGACTAGCGGGAGGGCCCTACGAGCAGTACTTC.

The chain employs TRBV2 and TRBJ2-5; D remains unclear. CDR1 is SNHLY, CDR2 FYNNEI, per germline. This CDR3 comprises 11 residues. The germline V and J ends were trimmed by 2 bases and 7 bases, with 5 bases remaining between them. CDR3 DNA: TGTGCCAGCAGTGAAAAGGTGACCCAGTACTTC. Translation: CASSEKVTQYF.

Details on this clonotype: A read error is possible here, since a much larger clone lies one base away. V usage is TRBV5-6 and J usage is TRBJ2-1; 8 bases agree with TRBD1. The end of the DNA is better explained by TRBJ2-5, so the J call may be wrong. The CDR3 consists of 15 residues. Germline-derived CDR1 and CDR2 are SGHDT and YYEEEE. The CDR3 region has the DNA TGTACCAGCAGCGGCACGGACAGGGTCCTAGAGACCCAGTACTTC. Encoded protein: CTSSGTDRVLETQYF.

This chain uses TRBV13 with TRBJ2-1, with 13 positions matching TRBD2. With 4 bases clipped from V and 3 bases from J, the junction kept 9 bases outside the gene matches. The CDR3 is 18 residues long. Germline lookup yields CDR1 PRHDT and CDR2 FYEKMQ (reference sequence). The CDR3 is CASSYPGLAGVSYNEQFF. The DNA for the CDR3 is TGTGCCAGCAGCTACCCAGGACTAGCGGGGGTTAGCTACAATGAGCAGTTCTTC. Combining the CDR3 with reference TRBV13 and TRBJ2-1 gives the whole variable domain AAGVIQSPRHLIKEKRETATLKCYPIPRHDTVYWYQQGPGQDPQFLISFYEKMQSDKGSIPDRFSAQQFSDYHSELNMSSLELGDSALYFCASSYPGLAGVSYNEQFFGPGTRLTVL.

This clonotype appeared a few times. The chain links TRBV27 to TRBJ1-6; D gene ambiguous. Germline assignment: CDR1 MNHEY and CDR2 SMNVEV (reference sequence). The CDR3 covers 14 residues. V was trimmed by 9 bases and J by 8 bases, leaving 17 bases between them. CDR3 residues: CASRRAGSDSPLHF. CDR3 bases: TGTGCCAGTCGAAGGGCCGGGTCGGATTCACCCCTCCACTTT.

This clonotype occurred many times. J is TRBJ2-6 and V is TRBV2; no clear D. The V gene's germline CDR1 is SNHLY and CDR2 FYNNEI. Trimming shortened V by 3 bases and J by 3 bases, and 6 bases separated the two germline ends. The CDR3 is made up of 14 amino acids. The CDR3 reads CASSDAGGANVLTF. CDR3 DNA sequence: TGTGCCAGCAGTGATGCAGGTGGGGCCAACGTCCTGACTTTC.

In its sample, this clonotype was seen many times. This sequence joins TRBV29-1 and TRBJ1-5; tentative D call: TRBD1 (6 bases). The CDR3 has 12 amino acids. Germline CDR1 reads SQVTM; CDR2 reads ANQGSEA. The germline V and J ends were trimmed by 4 bases and 7 bases, with 11 bases remaining between them. The CDR3 protein is CSVAGAGQPQHF. CDR3 sequence (DNA): TGCAGCGTTGCAGGGGCCGGCCAGCCCCAGCATTTT. The complete variable domain, with remaining parts taken from reference TRBV29-1 and TRBJ1-5, reads SAVISQKPSRDICQRGTSLTIQCQVDSQVTMMFWYRQQPGQSLTLIATANQGSEATYESGFVIDKFPISRPNLTFSTLTVSNMSPEDSSIYLCSVAGAGQPQHFGDGTRLSIL.